These T cell receptor beta chains were read from a single sample in a study of T cell responses to AZD1222 COVID-19 vaccine. Sequenced by immunoSEQ multiplex PCR; TCRdb stores in-frame clones only, minus some. The table lists about 140,000 clones, approximately 90% of them singletons. The sample was peripheral blood, taken on day 0 of AZD1222 vaccination. The source is an adult in good health. CDR3s leave out the opening cysteine and the closing phenylalanine or tryptophan. A D gene is named only where the DNA matches it firmly.

TRBV5-1 | NA | ASSLEDSAEQY
TRBV5-4 | NA | ASSLAGLGGASTDTQY
TRBV29-1 | TRBD1 | SVDPQGNAWNEQF
TRBV12-5 | NA | ASGLGPIYGYT
TRBV5-4 | NA | ASNRFGDYGYT
TRBV6-5 | NA | ASSYLGAGTEAF
TRBV9 | TRBD1 | ASSGGQGEDMSYGYT
TRBV5-3 | NA | ARSLISEETQY
TRBV19 | TRBD1 | ASSMRGHRDHTQPQH
TRBV29-1 | NA | SARSGGTEAF
TRBV18 | NA | ASSPRDPNTGELF
TRBV19 | TRBD1 | ASQNTGGYYGYT
TRBV7-2 | NA | ASSLGGKTDEQF
TRBV2 | TRBD2 | ASTDGGARDIQY
TRBV29-1 | NA | SVEPEAYYGYT
TRBV12-3/TRBV12-4 | NA | ASSLASATEAF
TRBV7-9 | NA | ASSLAWSTNGYT
TRBV27 | TRBD1 | ASSSKGTVGFYEQY
TRBV19 | NA | ASSGGIGMPQH
TRBV10-3 | NA | AISERGSTYEQY
TRBV28 | NA | ASSLGLTRMNTEAF
TRBV4-1 | TRBD2 | ASSLVVGGKNEQF
TRBV9 | TRBD1 | ASSVGTGEAF
TRBV14 | NA | ASSRTAGRLRNTIY
TRBV9 | NA | ASSEALGVGGYT
TRBV5-5 | NA | ASQRDTQY
TRBV2 | NA | ASRGGEGDGLNGYT
TRBV19 | NA | ASSKTARMEKLF
TRBV27 | TRBD1 | ASSKPGGGNSPLH
TRBV5-1 | NA | ASSLNYEQY
TRBV2 | TRBD1 | ASSLQGSRYEQY
TRBV4-1 | NA | ASSQDPGVPNEKLF
TRBV19 | NA | ASSMRMGGSNEAF
TRBV15 | NA | AVGKPGQPQH
TRBV2 | NA | ASQTGTSTDTQY
TRBV7-3 | NA | ASSLSGVGVEKLF
TRBV27 | TRBD2 | ASSLRFGLAVFGELF
TRBV19 | NA | ASSIYESGYT
TRBV3-1/TRBV3-2 | TRBD1 | ASSYQPGTGGVT
TRBV7-8 | TRBD1 | ASSLEGGGVYYGYT
TRBV18 | NA | ASSPGRADTGELF
TRBV5-6 | TRBD1 | ASSLVPQGANTEAF
TRBV5-5 | NA | ASSFNRGINQPQH
TRBV7-9 | NA | ASSSRGDEQY
TRBV10-3 | NA | AISGFAGQPQH
TRBV29-1 | NA | SVVARQGAEAF
TRBV30 | NA | AWKKTSYEQY
TRBV5-5 | NA | ASSLVRRGNQPQH
TRBV19 | NA | ASSIRQGGYEQY
TRBV20-1 | NA | SVRGETQY
TRBV2 | NA | ASSEWSRSGYT
TRBV7-9 | NA | ASSLGDENIQY
TRBV2 | NA | ASTYTGTPTDTQY
TRBV4-3 | NA | ASSETEDYEQY
TRBV5-1 | NA | ASSLSVLTGELF
TRBV11-2 | TRBD1 | ASSSRDRVQTQY
TRBV2 | TRBD1 | ASIGTGGPNTEAF
TRBV3-1/TRBV3-2 | NA | ASSSQITSYNSPLH